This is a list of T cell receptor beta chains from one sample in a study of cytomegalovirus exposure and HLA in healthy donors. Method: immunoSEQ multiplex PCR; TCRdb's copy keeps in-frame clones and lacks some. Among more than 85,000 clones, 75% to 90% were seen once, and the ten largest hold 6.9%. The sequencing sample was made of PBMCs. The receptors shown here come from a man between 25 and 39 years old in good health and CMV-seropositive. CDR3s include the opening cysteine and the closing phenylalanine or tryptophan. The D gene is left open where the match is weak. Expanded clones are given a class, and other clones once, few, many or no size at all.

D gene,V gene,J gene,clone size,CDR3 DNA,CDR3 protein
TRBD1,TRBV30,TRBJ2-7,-,TGTGCCTTGGACAGGGCCTACGAGCAGTACTTC,CALDRAYEQYF
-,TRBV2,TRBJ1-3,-,TGTGCCAGCACCTTCGGTCCAGGGTACTCTGGAAACACCATATATTTT,CASTFGPGYSGNTIYF
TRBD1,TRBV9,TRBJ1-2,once,TGTGCCAGCAGCGCCACAGGGGGTGCGGACTATGGCTACACCTTC,CASSATGGADYGYTF
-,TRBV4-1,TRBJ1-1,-,TGCGCCAGCAGCCGCCAAGGTCAGGACACTGAAGCTTTCTTT,CASSRQGQDTEAFF
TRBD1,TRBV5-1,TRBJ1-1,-,TGCGCCAGCAGCAGCGGACAGGGCCTTACTGAAGCTTTCTTT,CASSSGQGLTEAFF
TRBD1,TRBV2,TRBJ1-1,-,TGTGCCAGCAGGTCGACAGGGCGAAACACTGAAGCTTTCTTT,CASRSTGRNTEAFF
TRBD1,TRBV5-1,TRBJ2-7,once,TGCGCCAGCAGCATCGACAGGGGCGAGCAGTACTTC,CASSIDRGEQYF
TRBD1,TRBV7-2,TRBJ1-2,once,TGTGCCAGCAGCTTCCCGACAGGGGGTGGTGGCTACACCTTC,CASSFPTGGGGYTF
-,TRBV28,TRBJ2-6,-,TGTGCCAGCAGTCCCTTTGGAGACGGGGCCAACGTCCTGACTTTC,CASSPFGDGANVLTF
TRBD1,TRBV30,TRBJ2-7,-,TGTGCCTGGAGAGGGGACAGCTACGAGCAGTACTTC,CAWRGDSYEQYF
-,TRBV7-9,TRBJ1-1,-,TGTGCCAGCAGCTTACTAGCGGGGGCGACTGAAGCTTTCTTT,CASSLLAGATEAFF
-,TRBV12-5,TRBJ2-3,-,TGTGCTAGTGGTTTGAGTGGGGCACAGAATTTT,CASGLSGAQNF
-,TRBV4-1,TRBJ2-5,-,TGCGCCAGCAGCCAAGAGCGCTTTGAGACCCAGTACTTC,CASSQERFETQYF
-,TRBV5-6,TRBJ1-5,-,TGTGCCAGCAGCTTAATAAACAATCAGCCCCAGCATTTT,CASSLINNQPQHF
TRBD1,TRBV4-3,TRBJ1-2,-,TGCGCCAGCAGCCAGGGGACAGTGGGGGCCTATGGCTACACCTTC,CASSQGTVGAYGYTF
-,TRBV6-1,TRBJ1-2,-,TGTGCCAGCAGTGAAGGCGGGGTAGAGTATGGCTACACCTTC,CASSEGGVEYGYTF
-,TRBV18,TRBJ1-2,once,TGTGCCAGCTCACCAGAAGGGGAAATTGGCTATGGCTACACCTTC,CASSPEGEIGYGYTF
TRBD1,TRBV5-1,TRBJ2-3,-,TGCGCCAGCAGCCCGGGACAGGCAAAGGGGGATACGCAGTATTTT,CASSPGQAKGDTQYF
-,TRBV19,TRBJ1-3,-,TGTGCCAGTAGTAAAGGGAGGACTGGAAACACCATATATTTT,CASSKGRTGNTIYF
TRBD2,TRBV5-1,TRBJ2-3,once,TGCGCCAGCAGCTTTGGACTAGCGGGGAAGTTTGTAGATACGCAGTATTTT,CASSFGLAGKFVDTQYF
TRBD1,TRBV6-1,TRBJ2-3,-,TGTGCCAGCAGTGAAGACCAGGGGGCTCCCTTCTCTCCGCGCACAGATCCGCAGTATTTT,CASSEDQGAPFSPRTDPQYF
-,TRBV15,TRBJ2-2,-,TGTGCCACCAGCAGAGATTGGCTTTCGGGCAGGGCGGCCGGGGAGCTGTTTTTT,CATSRDWLSGRAAGELFF
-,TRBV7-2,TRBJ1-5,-,TGTGCCAGCAGCAGCGGGGTAAATAGCAATCAGCCCCAGCATTTT,CASSSGVNSNQPQHF
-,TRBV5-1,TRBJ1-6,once,TGCGCCAGCAGCTTGGGGAGCTCCTATAATTCACCCCTCCACTTT,CASSLGSSYNSPLHF
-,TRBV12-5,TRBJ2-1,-,TGTGCTAGTGCCCCCGAACATGCCAATGAGCAGTTCTTC,CASAPEHANEQFF
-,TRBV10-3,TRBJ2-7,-,TGTGCCATCAGAGACAAGTACGAGCAGTACTTC,CAIRDKYEQYF
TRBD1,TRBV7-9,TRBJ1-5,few,TGTGCCAGCAGCTTAGCGGTGGCAGGGGGAAGTCAGCCCCAGCATTTT,CASSLAVAGGSQPQHF
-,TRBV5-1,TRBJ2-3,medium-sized,TGCGCCAGCAGCTTAGAGGGTACAGATACGCAGTATTTT,CASSLEGTDTQYF
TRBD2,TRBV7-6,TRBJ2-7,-,TGTGCCAGCAGCTTTAGCGGGGGGGAGAACGAGCAGTACTTC,CASSFSGGENEQYF
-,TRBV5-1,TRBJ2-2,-,TGCGCCAGCAGCTTGGAAGGACTGGGGGAGCTGTTTTTT,CASSLEGLGELFF
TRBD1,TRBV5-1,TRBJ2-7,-,TGCGCCAGCAGCTGGGCGGTCACCGGGACAGGGGGCGGGTACGAGCAGTACTTC,CASSWAVTGTGGGYEQYF
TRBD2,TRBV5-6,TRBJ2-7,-,TGTGCCAGCAGGGGGCGGGGGGTACCCTACGAGCAGTACTTC,CASRGRGVPYEQYF
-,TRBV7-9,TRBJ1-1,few,TGTGCCAGCAGCTTGTATGCGGCCGTCGCTTTCTTT,CASSLYAAVAFF
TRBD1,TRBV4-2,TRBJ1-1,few,TGTGCCAGCAGCCATCTGACAGGGGGCACTGAAGCTTTCTTT,CASSHLTGGTEAFF
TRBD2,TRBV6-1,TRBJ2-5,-,TGTGCCAGCAGTGGGGCCGGGACTAGCCGTCGACAAGAGACCCAGTACTTC,CASSGAGTSRRQETQYF
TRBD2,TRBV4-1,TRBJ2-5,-,TGCGCCAGCAGCCGCGGACTAGCGGGTCGACAAGAGACCCAGTACTTC,CASSRGLAGRQETQYF
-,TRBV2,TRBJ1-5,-,TGTGCCAGCAGTGAAAGTTGGGGGGAACAGCCCCAGCATTTT,CASSESWGEQPQHF
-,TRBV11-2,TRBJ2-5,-,TGTGCCAGCAGCTTCCCGCGATGGGAGACCCAGTACTTC,CASSFPRWETQYF
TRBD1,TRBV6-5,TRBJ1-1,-,TGTGCCAGCAGTAACCGGGACAGTAACACTGAAGCTTTCTTT,CASSNRDSNTEAFF
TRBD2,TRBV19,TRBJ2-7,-,TGTGCCAGTAGTTCCGGGACTAGCGGGGGGCACTACGAGCAGTACTTC,CASSSGTSGGHYEQYF
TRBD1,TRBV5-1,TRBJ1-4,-,TGCGCCAGCAGCGCCCTCCCGACAGGGGGCAATGAAAAACTGTTTTTT,CASSALPTGGNEKLFF
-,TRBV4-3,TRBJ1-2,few,TGCGCCAGCAGCCAAGACCTTACAGGGATCAGCTATGGCTACACCTTC,CASSQDLTGISYGYTF
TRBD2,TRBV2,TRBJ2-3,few,TGTGCCAGCAGTCCGCGGGAGCTTAGCACAGATACGCAGTATTTT,CASSPRELSTDTQYF
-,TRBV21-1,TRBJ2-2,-,TGTGCCAGCAGCAAAGGCCCTCTCGAGGTGAGCACCGGGGAGCTGTTTTTT,CASSKGPLEVSTGELFF
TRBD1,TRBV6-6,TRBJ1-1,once,TGTGCCAGCAGTTACCCCGGACAGGGCGGTAACACTGAAGCTTTCTTT,CASSYPGQGGNTEAFF
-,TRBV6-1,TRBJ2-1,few,TGTGCCAGCAGTGCTACTCAGAGGGCGGGGAGCAATGAGCAGTTCTTC,CASSATQRAGSNEQFF
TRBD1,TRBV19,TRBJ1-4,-,TGTGCCAGTATGGTCCGGGACAGGGGAGAAAAACTGTTTTTT,CASMVRDRGEKLFF
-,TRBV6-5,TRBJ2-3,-,TGTGCCAGCAGTTCAAGGGGCGGGGCTTGGGATACGCAGTATTTT,CASSSRGGAWDTQYF
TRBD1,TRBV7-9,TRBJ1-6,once,TGTGCCAGCAGCCCTACAGGGGTTTCCGGGAATTCACCCCTCCACTTT,CASSPTGVSGNSPLHF
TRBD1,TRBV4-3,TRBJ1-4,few,TGCGCCAGCAGCCGTGACAGGGGTGAAAAACTGTTTTTT,CASSRDRGEKLFF
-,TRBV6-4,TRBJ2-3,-,TGTGCCAGCAGTGACTTTGCGGGGATCACAGATACGCAGTATTTT,CASSDFAGITDTQYF
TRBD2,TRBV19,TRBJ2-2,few,TGTGCCAGCCTCTCAACTAGCGGGGGGGCCTCCGGGGAGCTGTTTTTT,CASLSTSGGASGELFF
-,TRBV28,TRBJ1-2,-,TGTGCCAGCAGTCCCGGACTGATTTCTAACTATGGCTACACCTTC,CASSPGLISNYGYTF
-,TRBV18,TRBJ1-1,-,TGTGCCAGCTCACCACCGAGGGGAGGTCACACTGAAGCTTTCTTT,CASSPPRGGHTEAFF